This TCR beta chain derives from a study of blood T cells in healthy people across ages. The study, taken as a whole, reports: Any conclusive comparison of naive versus antigen-experienced cells was prevented by using unsorted PBMCs. Among T cells, TCR beta diversity per million cells dropped roughly linearly as age rose.

Through a sample-barcoded 5' primer and a J-beta primer mix, a second PCR was run for roughly 7 to 12 cycles. Each CDR3 protein is one row after TCRdb ran MiXCR on the 5' RACE reads. The sample includes some 560,000 distinct CDR3 sequences, about 29% seen only once; the top ten take 3.6%. As for this clonotype: No antigen is known for it.

Germline-derived CDR1 and CDR2 are SGDLS and YYNGEE. This CDR3 spans 15 amino acids. After removal of 0 bases from V and 5 bases from J, the junction contained 8 bases not matched to a gene. Each sample used at least 6 million PBMCs. The sample was also linked to a second study, of T cells of mothers and their children. That study adds: The whole RNA yield was converted to cDNA, approximately 1.6 ug per 15 ul.

This receptor was taken from a boy younger than 10 in good health. Sequencing was carried out using blood. The chain uses TRBV9 and TRBJ2-7; TRBD2 agrees at 7 bases. Here the CDR3 DNA reads TGTGCCAGCAGCGTAGTTGAGCGGGAAATCGACGAGCAGTACTTC. Its protein is CASSVVEREIDEQYF.